A single sample gave rise to the 30 T cell receptor beta chains below, sequenced in a study of T cells after yellow fever vaccination (dated by TCRdb to about 2019). Library preparation used 5' RACE. Sequencing took place on an Illumina NovaSeq 6000. Clones were called with MiXCR by TCRdb after fastp trimmed the public reads at Q25, and only in-frame beta chains were retained. Identical CDR3 protein sequences are pooled into one entry, listed with their most common genes and DNA. The sample table holds hundreds of thousands of distinct CDR3 sequences, of which about 4% were seen once. The ten largest account for around 23% of the sample. This specimen's treatment or condition label, per the study, means: live attenuated yellow fever vaccine strain. Specimen: PBMCs, collected 5 days after the yellow fever booster vaccination. The receptors shown here come from a man younger than 30 who received the YFV17D yellow fever vaccine.

The rearrangement links TRBV14 to TRBJ2-7; 11 bases map to TRBD2. The ends lost 1 base at V and 2 bases at J; junction bases unmatched: 4. CDR3 length: 16 amino acids. CDR1 and CDR2 (germline): SGHDN, FVKESK. The CDR3: CASSQVLAGATYEQYF. The CDR3, as DNA: TGTGCCAGCAGCCAAGTACTAGCGGGGGCCACCTACGAGCAGTACTTC. The full variable domain, with the rest looked up from reference TRBV14 and TRBJ2-7, is EAGVTQFPSHSVIEKGQTVTLRCDPISGHDNLYWYRRVMGKEIKFLLHFVKESKQDESGMPNNRFLAERTGGTYSTLKVQPAELEDSGVYFCASSQVLAGATYEQYFGPGTRLTVT.

The chain employs TRBV7-2 and TRBJ2-1; TRBD2 matches 16 bases. The CDR3 is made up of 16 amino acids. Unmatched junction bases numbered 7, after V lost 5 bases and J lost 9 bases. Germline CDR1 SGHTA, CDR2 FQGNSA. CDR3 amino acids: CASSKGLAGGFFEQFF. The CDR3, as DNA: TGTGCCAGCAGCAAGGGACTAGCGGGGGGGTTCTTTGAGCAGTTCTTC.

There are many counts of this clonotype. The chain is built from TRBV23-1 and TRBJ2-2; TRBD1 agrees at 7 bases. TRBV23-1 is identified as an open reading frame with a role that is uncertain. The CDR3 spans 20 residues. With V trimmed by 1 base and J by 0 bases, 14 bases remained unmatched. The CDR3 bases are TGCGCCAGCAGTCAATTAGGGGGTCGAGACAGGGCCGCGAACACCGGGGAGCTGTTTTTT. The encoded protein is CASSQLGGRDRAANTGELFF.

The chain links TRBV28 to TRBJ1-3; tentatively, D is TRBD1 (6 bases). The length of the CDR3 is 16 residues. Germline V lookup: CDR1 MDHEN, CDR2 SYDVKM. Trimming took 8 bases from V and 1 from J, leaving 18 bases between them. The CDR3 DNA is TGTGCCAGCGTGGAGCTGGGGGACATTTCTGGAAACACCATATATTTT. Its translation is CASVELGDISGNTIYF.

V gene TRBV7-3 combines with J gene TRBJ2-1, with D uncertain. Trimming left V 1 base short and J 4 bases short, with 5 bases between. The CDR3 contains 13 residues. CDR1 and CDR2 (germline): SGHTA, FQGTGA. CDR3 bases: TGTGCCAGCAGCTTAATGGGGTACAATGAGCAGTTCTTC. Translation gives CASSLMGYNEQFF. Filled out from reference TRBV7-3 and TRBJ2-1, the complete variable domain reads GAGVSQTPSNKVTEKGKYVELRCDPISGHTALYWYRQSLGQGPEFLIYFQGTGAADDSGLPNDRFFAVRPEGSVSTLKIQRTERGDSAVYLCASSLMGYNEQFFGPGTRLTVL.

V and J are TRBV7-8 and TRBJ1-4, with no clear D. V dropped 1 base and J dropped 6 bases, with 12 bases sitting between them. This CDR3 is built from 15 residues. Germline CDR1 reads SGHVS; CDR2 reads FQNEAQ. The CDR3 here is CASSLGRLNDEKLFF. In nucleotides, the CDR3 is TGTGCCAGCAGCTTAGGGCGCCTTAACGATGAAAAACTGTTTTTT. Full variable domain (remainder filled in from reference TRBV7-8 and TRBJ1-4): GAGVSQSPRYKVAKRGQDVALRCDPISGHVSLFWYQQALGQGPEFLTYFQNEAQLDKSGLPSDRFFAERPEGSVSTLKIQRTQQEDSAVYLCASSLGRLNDEKLFFGSGTQLSVL.

This clonotype was observed a handful of times. The V gene is TRBV12-3 or TRBV12-4, the J gene TRBJ2-3; possible D gene TRBD2, 5 bases. The CDR3 consists of 14 residues. V lost 7 bases to trimming and J lost 4 bases, with 15 bases between them. Here the CDR3 reads CASMRRQIADTQYF. CDR3 DNA sequence: TGTGCCAGCATGAGGAGGCAGATAGCAGATACGCAGTATTTT.

This clonotype was seen only a few times. The chain joins TRBV7-2 to TRBJ2-7; 9 positions match TRBD2. The CDR3 sequence is 15 residues long. CDR1 and CDR2 from the germline V gene are SGHTA and FQGNSA. J lost 1 base, V lost 5 bases, and 6 bases had no gene match. DNA for the CDR3: TGTGCCAGCAGCCCCGCTAGCGGGGCGTCCTACGAGCAGTACGTC. Protein product: CASSPASGASYEQYV.

This clonotype showed up many times. This sequence joins TRBV7-9 and TRBJ2-3; D is ambiguous. From germline, CDR1 is SEHNR and CDR2 FQNEAQ (reference sequence). CDR3 size: 15 residues. The V end lost 1 base, the J end lost 2 bases, and 10 bases lay between the germline ends. The CDR3 loop reads CASSLGPAYTDTQYF. The CDR3 bases are TGTGCCAGCAGCTTAGGACCCGCCTACACAGATACGCAGTATTTT.

A few counts support this clonotype. The chain is built from TRBV7-9 and TRBJ2-3; 11 bases match TRBD2. Germline loops: CDR1 SEHNR, CDR2 FQNEAQ (reference sequence). CDR3 size: 17 residues. J was trimmed by 2 bases and V by 4 bases; bases with no gene match: 8. CDR3 bases: TGTGCCAGCAGCTCAATACTAGCGGGGGCCTCCACAGATACGCAGTATTTT. Translating it yields CASSSILAGASTDTQYF.

In its sample, this clonotype was seen a few times. The CDR3 DNA follows: TGCGCCAGCACCCCCAGCGGGGGGGCCACAGATACGCAGTATTTT. Protein sequence: CASTPSGGATDTQYF. The V and J genes are TRBV5-1 and TRBJ2-3; 10 nucleotides align to TRBD2. In germline, CDR1 is SGHRS, CDR2 YFSETQ. V was clipped by 6 bases and J by 2 bases; unmatched bases: 6. There are 15 residues in the CDR3. Full variable domain (outside the CDR3, taken from reference TRBV5-1 and TRBJ2-3): KAGVTQTPRYLIKTRGQQVTLSCSPISGHRSVSWYQQTPGQGLQFLFEYFSETQRNKGNFPGRFSGRQFSNSRSEMNVSTLELGDSALYLCASTPSGGATDTQYFGPGTRLTVL.

This clonotype was counted ten times or more. The gene calls are TRBV6-2 or TRBV6-3 and TRBJ2-7; TRBD1 or TRBD2 may be the D gene (5 bases each). Per the germline V gene, CDR1 is MNHEY and CDR2 is SVGEGT. CDR3 length: 14 residues. The V end lost 6 bases, the J end lost 2 bases, and 14 bases lay between the germline ends. The CDR3 DNA follows: TGTGCCAGCAGCCGGGACCTTAACACCTACGAGCAGTACGTC. Amino acids: CASSRDLNTYEQYV.

In this sample, this clonotype turned up a few times. The V gene is TRBV4-2, the J gene TRBJ1-1; D is uncertain. The CDR3 has 14 amino acids. The germline V gene has CDR1 LGHNA and CDR2 YNFKEQ. The V end lost 1 base, the J end lost 3 bases, and 9 bases lay between the germline ends. Written as DNA, the CDR3 is TGTGCCAGCAGCCAAGTCGGCAGTTACACTGAAGCTTTCTTT. It encodes CASSQVGSYTEAFF.

The sample holds many counts of this clonotype. The V gene is TRBV6-2 or TRBV6-3, the J gene TRBJ2-5; D gene ambiguous. Per the germline V gene, CDR1 is MNHEY and CDR2 is SVGEGT. The CDR3 runs 12 residues. The ends were cut back, 6 bases at V and 3 bases at J, with 8 bases in the middle. This chain's CDR3 is CASSKLEETQYF. The DNA for the CDR3 is TGTGCCAGCAGCAAGCTAGAAGAGACCCAGTACTTC.

This clonotype was seen more than once but under ten times. The V gene is TRBV7-9, the J gene TRBJ2-5; TRBD1 matches at 7 bases. The CDR3 loop spans 14 amino acids. Germline V gives CDR1 SEHNR, CDR2 FQNEAQ (reference sequence). Trimming took 5 bases from V and 0 from J; bases not matched to a gene: 3. CDR3 coding DNA: TGTGCCAGCAGCGTACAGGGGTACCAAGAGACCCAGTACTTC. Its protein is CASSVQGYQETQYF.

The rearrangement uses TRBV3-1 and TRBJ2-7, with D tentatively TRBD1 (6 bases). Germline V CDR1 and CDR2: LGHDT, YNNKEL (reference sequence). Deletions cut 1 base from V and 3 bases from J, with 13 bases between. CDR3 length: 15 residues. CDR3 residues: CASSQGDRLYYEQYF. The CDR3 DNA reads as TGTGCCAGCAGCCAAGGAGACAGGCTATACTACGAGCAGTACTTC.

In its sample, this clonotype was seen many times. The chain couples TRBV7-9 to TRBJ2-1; 8 nucleotides line up with TRBD2. CDR1 is SEHNR and CDR2 is FQNEAQ in the germline V gene (reference sequence). The CDR3 spans 16 residues. Trimming took 4 bases from V and 3 from J; bases not matched to a gene: 8. In DNA form, the CDR3 reads TGTGCCAGCAGCTCAAAGGCCGGGGGGGACTACAATGAGCAGTTCTTC. This gives the protein CASSSKAGGDYNEQFF.

This clonotype was observed many times. The V gene is TRBV7-2, the J gene TRBJ2-3; no reliable D call. The length of the CDR3 is 16 residues. Germline-derived CDR1 and CDR2 are SGHTA and FQGNSA. Deletions cut 1 base from V and 0 bases from J, with 11 bases between. CDR3 in amino acids: CASSLGAATSTDTQYF. The CDR3, as DNA: TGTGCCAGCAGCTTAGGGGCAGCTACTAGCACAGATACGCAGTATTTT.

This clonotype was observed a handful of times. This sequence joins TRBV7-9 and TRBJ2-1; the D gene is possibly TRBD2 (5 bases). Germline V lookup: CDR1 SEHNR, CDR2 FQNEAQ (reference sequence). The V end lost 6 bases, the J end lost 5 bases, and 8 bases lay between the germline ends. The CDR3 covers 12 residues. CDR3: CASRRGNNEQFF. CDR3 in DNA: TGTGCCAGCAGGCGAGGGAACAATGAGCAGTTCTTC. Full variable domain (rest looked up from reference TRBV7-9 and TRBJ2-1): DTGVSQNPRHKITKRGQNVTFRCDPISEHNRLYWYRQTLGQGPEFLTYFQNEAQLEKSRLLSDRFSAERPKGSFSTLEIQRTEQGDSAMYLCASRRGNNEQFFGPGTRLTVL.

This clonotype was detected a few times. This chain links TRBV10-3 with TRBJ2-7, with 10 bases identical to TRBD2. This CDR3 region has 14 residues. CDR1 and CDR2 from the germline V gene are ENHRY and SYGVKD. Trimming cost V 11 bases and J 6 bases; bases outside gene matches: 13. This CDR3 reads CASQGGSGGPEQYF. DNA of the CDR3: TGTGCCTCCCAGGGGGGTAGCGGGGGGCCCGAGCAGTACTTC.

This clonotype was detected ten times or more. The gene calls are TRBV20-1 and TRBJ1-1; the D is unclear. V was clipped by 0 bases and J by 8 bases, with 10 bases between them. This CDR3 contains 12 residues. CDR1 is DFQATT and CDR2 is SNEGSKA in the germline V gene (reference sequence). The CDR3, as DNA: TGCAGTGCTAGAGATCGCCCGAGGGAAGCTTTCTTT. Amino acid sequence: CSARDRPREAFF.

V and J are TRBV5-6 and TRBJ2-1; possibly TRBD1 for D (5 bases). CDR3 size: 17 residues. Trimming shortened V by 3 bases and J by 2 bases, and 18 bases separated the two germline ends. The germline V gene encodes CDR1 SGHDT and CDR2 YYEEEE. In nucleotides, the CDR3 is TGTGCCAGCAGCTCATCCGGACACCGGATAACCTACAATGAGCAGTTCTTC. Its translation is CASSSSGHRITYNEQFF.

This chain links TRBV5-1 with TRBJ2-3; TRBD1 aligns across 8 bases. J gave up 6 bases and V 4 bases, and 7 bases lay outside the gene matches. Germline V gene sequence: CDR1 SGHRS, CDR2 YFSETQ. This CDR3 spans 14 amino acids. The CDR3 DNA is TGCGCCAGCAGCAGGGACAGGCCGGTCGATACGCAGTATTTT. Its protein is CASSRDRPVDTQYF. Looking up the rest from reference TRBV5-1 and TRBJ2-3 gives the full variable domain: KAGVTQTPRYLIKTRGQQVTLSCSPISGHRSVSWYQQTPGQGLQFLFEYFSETQRNKGNFPGRFSGRQFSNSRSEMNVSTLELGDSALYLCASSRDRPVDTQYFGPGTRLTVL.

The chain recombines TRBV29-1 with TRBJ1-1; D remains unclear. The CDR3 is made up of 12 amino acids. Trimming cost V 3 bases and J 13 bases, with 18 bases left between them. Germline-derived CDR1 and CDR2 are SQVTM and ANQGSEA. The CDR3 coding sequence is TGCAGCGTTGAGAGGCAGCCGATGGAACTTTTCTTT. Residues: CSVERQPMELFF.

Only a few counts were recorded for this clonotype. The chain joins TRBV20-1 to TRBJ1-1; D perhaps matches TRBD1 (5 bases). The CDR3 covers 14 residues. CDR1 is DFQATT, CDR2 SNEGSKA, per germline (reference sequence). V was shortened by 0 bases and J by 4 bases, with 12 bases between the two germline ends. The CDR3 spells CSARDFRRGTEAFF. The CDR3 nucleotides are TGCAGTGCTAGAGATTTCCGAAGGGGCACTGAAGCTTTCTTT.

This clonotype was seen at least ten times. The chain joins TRBV11-2 to TRBJ1-1, with D unresolved. The length of the CDR3 is 16 residues. Trimming removed 2 bases at V and 1 base at J, with 14 bases between. CDR1 is SGHAT and CDR2 is FQNNGV in the germline V gene. The CDR3 nucleotides are TGTGCCAGCAGCTTAACAGTCGGCGTGGGGAACACTGAAGCTTTCTTT. Protein product: CASSLTVGVGNTEAFF.

The chain joins TRBV6-2 or TRBV6-3 to TRBJ1-1; D gene unclear. Looked up from germline, CDR1 is MNHEY and CDR2 is SVGEGT. The CDR3 has 13 residues. V lost 6 bases and J 1 base, leaving 9 bases between the germline ends. The CDR3 DNA reads TGTGCCAGCAGGCGGGTTACGAACACTGAAGCTTTCTTT. It yields the protein CASRRVTNTEAFF.

The J gene is TRBJ2-3, the V gene TRBV4-3; TRBD2 agrees at 8 bases. Germline V gene sequence: CDR1 LGHNA, CDR2 YSLEER. The CDR3 is 18 amino acids. The ends lost 0 bases at V and 2 bases at J; junction bases unmatched: 10. The CDR3 reads CASSQDGVGAGATDTQYF. The CDR3, as DNA: TGCGCCAGCAGCCAAGATGGTGTCGGAGCGGGGGCCACAGATACGCAGTATTTT.

J is TRBJ2-7 and V is TRBV11-3; D might be TRBD2 (5 bases). CDR1 SGHNT and CDR2 YENEEA come from the germline V gene. Trimming took 4 bases from V and 3 from J, leaving 13 bases between them. The CDR3 spans 14 residues. CDR3 sequence reads: CASSSFSSGYEQYF. The CDR3 region has the DNA TGTGCCAGCAGCTCATTTTCAAGCGGCTACGAGCAGTACTTC. The full variable domain, in which reference TRBV11-3 and TRBJ2-7 provide the parts outside the CDR3, is EAGVVQSPRYKIIEKKQPVAFWCNPISGHNTLYWYLQNLGQGPELLIRYENEEAVDDSQLPKDRFSAERLKGVDSTLKIQPAELGDSAVYLCASSSFSSGYEQYFGPGTRLTVT.

This chain joins TRBV7-8 and TRBJ2-7; a weak D match, TRBD1 (5 bases). In germline, CDR1 is SGHVS, CDR2 FQNEAQ. The CDR3 contains 13 residues. The V gene lost 4 bases and the J gene lost 6 bases, with 13 bases spanning the gap. CDR3 loop: CASSSGFSGEQYV. CDR3 nucleotides: TGTGCCAGCAGCTCAGGGTTCTCTGGCGAGCAGTACGTC.